This T cell receptor beta chain came from a study of blood T cells in healthy people across ages (dated by TCRdb to between 2015 and 2016). Regarding the study in general: Template switching captured roughly one uniquely barcoded TCR beta cDNA molecule per two T cells in model experiments. The study analyzed two additional independent replicas of 1 million unique cDNA reads from the same blood draw for two donors, one aged 18 to 30 and one aged 80 or older. The donors were split into four age groups: young (average 16 years), middle-aged (around 37), aged (approximately 60) and long-lived (about 74). Donors of different ages were randomly distributed across sequencing lanes to avoid experimental bias. To track age-related changes in TCR beta repertoire diversity, the study relied on deep sequencing normalized with unique cDNA molecular identifiers. Overall study outcomes, separate from this receptor: Donor CMV infection status was unknown, potentially confounding age-related changes in expanded clonotypes. Estimates of total diversity based on one million sequenced T cells were considered lower bounds and underestimates. Observed TCR beta diversity per million T cells fell roughly linearly with age, and a significant reduction was already apparent by age around 40. Observed TCR beta diversity correlated strongly with the percentage of naive T cells measured by flow cytometry. Compared with the aged group, the long-lived group had more naive CD4+ T cells, fewer expanded clones and increased TCR diversity, a pattern suggesting age selection. Bulk unsorted PBMC profiling prevented conclusive comparison of naive and antigen-experienced compartments.

For this clonotype: This receptor's antigen is unknown. No much larger clone is present one base from it, and per-base qualities are unavailable.

Libraries came from 5' RACE. For sequencing, an Illumina HiSeq 2500 was employed. A second PCR of about 6 to 12 cycles was performed with a sample-barcoded 5' primer and a J-beta primer mix. A template-switch 5' adaptor carrying 12 random nucleotides introduced a unique molecular identifier onto each TCR beta cDNA molecule. At least 2.5 million CDR3-containing paired-end reads were obtained from each sample. First-strand cDNA synthesis was performed from all RNA using the Mint cDNA synthesis kit, with priming by a TRBC-specific oligonucleotide. Following uracil-DNA glycosylase treatment, a first 18-cycle PCR with universal primers M1SS and BC2_uni_R was performed on all cDNA. The authors' analysis ran thus. For normalization, 1 million high-quality reads, each with a distinct molecular identifier, were randomly selected from each sample. Instead of being binned into consensus sequences, reads with shared molecular identifiers were discarded. MiTCR, with a Q25 quality threshold and the strictest error-elimination algorithm, was used for CDR3 identification, clonotype clustering and error correction. Lower-bound total TCR beta diversity was estimated with a nonparametric unseen species model using Euler transformation. TCRdb took the public reads, trimmed them with fastp at Q25, ran MiXCR for clone calling and kept in-frame beta chains. Rows merge per CDR3 protein into single entries with the most common DNA and genes. It is TCRdb's table, rather than the study itself, that gives the V and J calls and clone size. For this sample there are roughly 1.7 million distinct CDR3 sequences; around 35% appear just once. The top ten clonotypes cover 11% of the sample.

Here V drops 9 bases and J drops 2 bases, and the junction holds 3 bases not matched to any gene. From the cysteine up to the phenylalanine, the CDR3 has a length of 12 residues. The CDR3 DNA has 36 bases and is translated from base 1. CDR1 and CDR2 were assigned from the germline V gene as MDHEN and SYDVKM. The donors were 40 or so Caucasian individuals from Russia, aged roughly 6 to 100 years, who were systemically healthy. Each donor gave ten milliliters of peripheral blood, drawn into EDTA-treated Vacutainer tubes. Ficoll-Paque density-gradient centrifugation was used to isolate PBMCs, with at least 6 million obtained per sample. Total RNA was extracted from PBMCs with Trizol reagent, with at least 6 micrograms obtained per sample. For every donor, an aliquot of PBMCs went through flow cytometry to measure the percentages of naive CD45RAhigh/CD27high T cells.

The sequenced material came from blood. The chain employs TRBV28 and TRBJ1-2, and 7 bases in between align with TRBD1. The clonotype comes from a woman in her thirties in good health. The CDR3 protein: CASETGNYGYTF. The DNA is as follows: TGTGCCAGTGAGACAGGGAACTATGGCTACACCTTC.